One sample yielded the 9 T cell receptor beta chains listed below, sequenced in a study of T-cell reconstitution after alpha-beta-depleted transplantation in children. It was with unique molecular identifiers that the TCRbeta library was prepared. TCRdb re-derived calls from the PCR reads in MiXCR, one entry per CDR3 protein. The repertoire holds about 640,000 distinct CDR3 sequences, around 17% seen once, with 1.1% in the top ten. The sample was PBMCs from the stem cell graft donor, taken from the stem cell graft. Source of these receptors: a human donor who donated a stem cell graft to a child with acute myeloid leukemia.

Regarding this clonotype: This sequence may be a read error, since a much larger clone differs from it by one base. The chain links TRBV6-1 to TRBJ2-1; a weak D match, TRBD1 (6 bases). Germline V gene lookup returns CDR1 MNHNS and CDR2 SASEGT. This CDR3 is 15 amino acids long. DNA for the CDR3: TGTGCCAGCAGCAACCAGGACAGCTCCTACAATGAGCAGCTCTTC. Encoded protein: CASSNQDSSYNEQLF.

This clonotype appeared many times. The chain couples TRBV6-1 to TRBJ2-7, with 7 bases identical to TRBD1. In germline, CDR1 is MNHNS, CDR2 SASEGT. CDR3 size: 14 residues. J gave up 0 bases and V 6 bases, and 5 bases lay outside the gene matches. CDR3 protein: CASRGQSSSYEQYF. The CDR3 nucleotides are TGTGCCAGCAGGGGACAGTCCAGCTCCTACGAGCAGTACTTC.

The chain is built from TRBV28 and TRBJ1-5; no firm D call. CDR1 MDHEN and CDR2 SYDVKM come from the germline V gene. V lost 1 base and J lost 0, with 13 bases in between. The CDR3 length is 17 residues. The CDR3, as DNA: TGTGCCAGCAGTTTATCAGTTAGACGTCTTAGCAATCAGCCCCAGCATTTT. Translation gives CASSLSVRRLSNQPQHF.

This clonotype was found many times. The CDR3 nucleotides are TGTGCCAGCAGCGCGACAGGGTCAGATACGCAGTATTTT. It is translated as CASSATGSDTQYF. V usage is TRBV7-2 and J usage is TRBJ2-3; TRBD1 matches 7 bases. After removal of 5 bases from V and 4 bases from J, the junction contained 3 bases not matched to a gene. The CDR3 is 13 residues long. Germline CDR1 SGHTA, CDR2 FQGNSA.

This clonotype was detected only a few times. In nucleotides, the CDR3 is TGTGCCAGCAGTTTCGGGCGGGGCGCAGAGACCCAGTACTTC. Protein: CASSFGRGAETQYF. This chain joins TRBV12-3 or TRBV12-4 and TRBJ2-5; weak D call: TRBD2 (6 bases). The CDR3 consists of 14 residues. Between the trimmed V and J ends, which lost 3 bases and 4 bases, there was a span of 12 bases.

This clonotype has a count of ten or more. J is TRBJ2-2 and V is TRBV4-3; no clear D. Germline V lookup: CDR1 LGHNA, CDR2 YSLEER. This CDR3 region has 14 residues. V dropped 0 bases and J dropped 6 bases, with 8 bases sitting between them. The CDR3 DNA sequence: TGCGCCAGCAGCCAAGAGACGGGCGCCGGGGAGCTGTTTTTT. This codes for CASSQETGAGELFF.

The chain carries TRBV7-2 and TRBJ1-1, with TRBD1 as a possible D gene (5 bases). V gave up 4 bases and J gave up 7 bases, with 13 bases separating them. The CDR3 has 13 residues. The germline V gene encodes CDR1 SGHTA and CDR2 FQGNSA. The CDR3 DNA is TGTGCCAGCAGCTGGGGGAAGGGACGTGAAGCTTTCTTT. Residues: CASSWGKGREAFF.

V is TRBV5-5 and J is TRBJ1-2; D is perhaps TRBD1 (5 bases). Germline V CDR1 and CDR2: SGHKS, YYEKEE (reference sequence). Trimming cost V 2 bases and J 4 bases, with 18 bases left between them. The CDR3 loop spans 16 amino acids. CDR3: CASSFLSEGPTYGYTF. DNA for the CDR3: TGTGCCAGCAGCTTCCTTTCGGAGGGGCCGACCTATGGCTACACCTTC. The variable domain in full, with the rest retrieved from reference TRBV5-5 and TRBJ1-2, is DAGVTQSPTHLIKTRGQQVTLRCSPISGHKSVSWYQQVLGQGPQFIFQYYEKEERGRGNFPDRFSARQFPNYSSELNVNALLLGDSALYLCASSFLSEGPTYGYTFGSGTRLTVV.

This clonotype was counted at least ten times. This chain joins TRBV10-3 and TRBJ2-7; TRBD1 is a possible D gene (5 bases). CDR3 length equals 12 residues. Germline V lookup: CDR1 ENHRY, CDR2 SYGVKD. V was pared by 3 bases and J by 5 bases, with 8 bases between. In nucleotides, the CDR3 is TGTGCCATCAGTGAAGGGGCAGACGAGCAGTACTTC. Protein sequence: CAISEGADEQYF.